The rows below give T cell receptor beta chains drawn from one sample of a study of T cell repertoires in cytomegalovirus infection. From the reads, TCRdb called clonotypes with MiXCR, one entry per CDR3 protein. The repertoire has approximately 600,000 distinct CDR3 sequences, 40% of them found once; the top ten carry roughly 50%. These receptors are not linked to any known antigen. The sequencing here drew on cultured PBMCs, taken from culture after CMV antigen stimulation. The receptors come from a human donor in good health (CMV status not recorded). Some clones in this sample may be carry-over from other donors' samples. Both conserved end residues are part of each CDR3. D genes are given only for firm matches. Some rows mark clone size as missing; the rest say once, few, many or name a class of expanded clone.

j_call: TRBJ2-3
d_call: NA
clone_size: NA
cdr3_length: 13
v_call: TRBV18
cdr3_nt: TGTGCCAGCTCACCCCTAATCACAGATACGCAGTATTTT
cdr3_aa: CASSPLITDTQYF

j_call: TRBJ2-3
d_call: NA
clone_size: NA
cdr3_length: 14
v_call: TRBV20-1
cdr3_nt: TGCAGTGCTGGATATAGGTCTTCCGATGATACGCAGTATTTT
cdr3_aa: CSAGYRSSDDTQYF

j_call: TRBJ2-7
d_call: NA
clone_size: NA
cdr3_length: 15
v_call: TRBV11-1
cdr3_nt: TGTGCCAGCAGCTTATATACCACTAGGGCCTACGAGCAGTACTTC
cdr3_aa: CASSLYTTRAYEQYF

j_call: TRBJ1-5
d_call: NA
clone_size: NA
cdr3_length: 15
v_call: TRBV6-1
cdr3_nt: TGTGCCAGCAGTGAAGCGCCAGGGCGCAATCAGCCCCAGCATTTT
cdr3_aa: CASSEAPGRNQPQHF

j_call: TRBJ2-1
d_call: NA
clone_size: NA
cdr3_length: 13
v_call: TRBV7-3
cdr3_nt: TGTGCCAGCAGCACTTACCAGGGGGGTGAGCAGTTCTTC
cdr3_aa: CASSTYQGGEQFF

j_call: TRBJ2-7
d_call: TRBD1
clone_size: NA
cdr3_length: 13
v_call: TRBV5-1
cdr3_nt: TGCGCCAGCAGCTTGTACCAGGGGGTCGAGCAGTACTTC
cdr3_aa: CASSLYQGVEQYF

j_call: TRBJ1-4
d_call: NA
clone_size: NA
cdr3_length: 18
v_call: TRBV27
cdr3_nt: TGTGCCAGCAGTTTATCACTAACAGGGACCTCAACTAATGAAAAACTGTTTTTT
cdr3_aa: CASSLSLTGTSTNEKLFF

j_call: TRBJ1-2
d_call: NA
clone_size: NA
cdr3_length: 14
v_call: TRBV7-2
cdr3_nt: TGTGCCAGCACCCAGCCGGGACACGAGTTTGACTACACCTTC
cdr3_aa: CASTQPGHEFDYTF

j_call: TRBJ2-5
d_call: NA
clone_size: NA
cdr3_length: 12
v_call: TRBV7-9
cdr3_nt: TGTGCCAGCAGCTTACAATGGGAGACCCAGTACTTC
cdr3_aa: CASSLQWETQYF

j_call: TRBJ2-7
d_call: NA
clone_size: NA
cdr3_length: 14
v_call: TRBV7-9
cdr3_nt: TGTGCCAGCAAAGCTGGACCGGACTCCTACGAGCAGTACTTC
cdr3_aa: CASKAGPDSYEQYF

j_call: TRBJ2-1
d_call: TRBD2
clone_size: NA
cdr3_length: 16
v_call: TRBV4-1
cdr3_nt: TGCGCCAGCAGCCAAGATGGCGCGGGGGAGAGCTATGAGCAGTTCTTC
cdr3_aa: CASSQDGAGESYEQFF

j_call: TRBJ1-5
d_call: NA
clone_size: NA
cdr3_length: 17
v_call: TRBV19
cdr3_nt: TGTGCCAGTAGTATAAGTACTTGGGGACAAGGGGGTCAGCCCCAGCATTTT
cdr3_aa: CASSISTWGQGGQPQHF

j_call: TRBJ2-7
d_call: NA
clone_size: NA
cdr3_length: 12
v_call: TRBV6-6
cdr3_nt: TGTGCCAGCGAAAGGGGGTTGGGGGAGCAGTACTTC
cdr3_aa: CASERGLGEQYF

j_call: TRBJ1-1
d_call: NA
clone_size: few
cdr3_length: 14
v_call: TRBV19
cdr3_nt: TGTGCCAGTAGTACCACGACAGGACCAGACACAGCTTTCTTT
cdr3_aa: CASSTTTGPDTAFF

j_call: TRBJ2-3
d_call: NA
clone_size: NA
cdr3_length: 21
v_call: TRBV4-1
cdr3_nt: TGTGCCAGCAGCCACCCCCAGGTCCTCATTAGCACAGTCGAAAGCACAGATACGCAGTATTTT
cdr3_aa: CASSHPQVLISTVESTDTQYF

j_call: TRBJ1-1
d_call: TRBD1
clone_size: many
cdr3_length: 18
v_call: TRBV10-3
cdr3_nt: TGTGCCATCAGTCAGAATCGACAGGGGGATTTGTTGAACACTGAAGCTTTCTTT
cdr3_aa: CAISQNRQGDLLNTEAFF

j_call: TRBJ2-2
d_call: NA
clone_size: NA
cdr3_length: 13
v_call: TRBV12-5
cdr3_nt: TGTGCTAGTGGTTTGGTGGCCACCGGGGAGCTGTTTTTT
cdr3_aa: CASGLVATGELFF

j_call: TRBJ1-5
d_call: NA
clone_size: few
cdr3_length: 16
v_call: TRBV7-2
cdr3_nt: TGTGCCAGCAGCTTAGGGGTCAGCCCATGGAGTCAGCCCCAGCATTTT
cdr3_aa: CASSLGVSPWSQPQHF

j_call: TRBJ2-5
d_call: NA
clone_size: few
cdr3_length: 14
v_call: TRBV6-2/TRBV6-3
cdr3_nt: TGTGCCAGCATGAAGGGTAGGGGGAAAGAGACCCAGTACTTC
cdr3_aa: CASMKGRGKETQYF

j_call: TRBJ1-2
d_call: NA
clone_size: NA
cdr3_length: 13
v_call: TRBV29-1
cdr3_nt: TGCAGCGTTTCGTCCCGGACAGACGATGGCTACACCTTC
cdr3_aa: CSVSSRTDDGYTF

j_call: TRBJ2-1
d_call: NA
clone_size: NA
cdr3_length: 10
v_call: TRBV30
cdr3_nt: TGTGCCTGGGGCAACAATGAGCAGTTCTTC
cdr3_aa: CAWGNNEQFF

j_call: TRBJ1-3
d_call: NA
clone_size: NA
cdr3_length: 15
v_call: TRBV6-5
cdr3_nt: TGTGCCAGCAGTTACGGAGTAGGACTTGGAAACACCATATATTTT
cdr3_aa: CASSYGVGLGNTIYF

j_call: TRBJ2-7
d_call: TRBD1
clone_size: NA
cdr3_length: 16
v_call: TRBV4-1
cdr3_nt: TGCGCCAGCAGCCAAGGGCCGGACAGGGCAACCTACGAGCAGTACTTC
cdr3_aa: CASSQGPDRATYEQYF

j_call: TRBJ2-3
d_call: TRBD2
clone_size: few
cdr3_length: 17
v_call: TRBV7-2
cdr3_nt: TGTGCCAGCAGCCGCCCCCAGGCGGGGGGACCCACAGATACGCAGTATTTT
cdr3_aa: CASSRPQAGGPTDTQYF

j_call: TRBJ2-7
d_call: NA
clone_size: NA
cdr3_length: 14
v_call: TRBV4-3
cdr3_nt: TGCGCCAGCAGCCAAGATTGGCAGGGTGACGAGCAGTACTTC
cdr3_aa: CASSQDWQGDEQYF

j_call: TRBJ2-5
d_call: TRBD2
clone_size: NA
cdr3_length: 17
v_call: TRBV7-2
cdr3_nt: TGTGCCAGCAGCCCCAGGGGAGCTAGCGGGGGGAGAGAGACCCAGTACTTC
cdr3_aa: CASSPRGASGGRETQYF

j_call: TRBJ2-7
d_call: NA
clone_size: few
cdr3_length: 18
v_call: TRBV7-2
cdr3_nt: TGTGCCAGCAGCTTGGGTCCCGGGGGGCGCGGTGGGGATTACGAGCAGTACTTC
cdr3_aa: CASSLGPGGRGGDYEQYF

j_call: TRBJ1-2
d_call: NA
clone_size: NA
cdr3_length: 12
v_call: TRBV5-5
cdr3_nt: TGTGCCAGCAGCTTTCCAGGGAGAGGCTACACCTTC
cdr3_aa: CASSFPGRGYTF

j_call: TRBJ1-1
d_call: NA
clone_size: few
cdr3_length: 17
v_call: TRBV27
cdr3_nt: TGTGCCAGCAGTCACTCGGGAAGGGGGTTGACGAACACTGAAGCTTTCTTT
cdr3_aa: CASSHSGRGLTNTEAFF

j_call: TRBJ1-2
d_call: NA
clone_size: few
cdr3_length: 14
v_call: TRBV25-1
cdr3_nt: TGTGCCAGCAGCCCAACGGGGTCTGGGATTGGCTACACCTTC
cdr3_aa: CASSPTGSGIGYTF